This T cell receptor (beta chain) was captured by sequencing in a study of blood T cell repertoires in COVID-19. On the study more broadly: COVID-19 samples, acute and convalescent, were from the United States, Italy and Spain. The analysed material was cDNA or gDNA that came from T cells, B-cell-depleted T cells, or PBMCs.

Germline lookup yields CDR1 SNHLY and CDR2 FYNNEI. V was trimmed by 6 bases and J by 4 bases, leaving 18 bases between them. The CDR3 totals 16 residues. Authors' processing steps: Amplified reference gene primers provided the basis for estimating nucleated cell counts. Libraries were prepared by immunoSEQ multiplex PCR; TCRdb keeps only in-frame clonotypes and omits some of them. V and J calls and clone size follow that table, whereas D and trimming were derived from the DNA. Seen here are tens of thousands of clones, 88% observed once, and the top ten hold over 11%. The sequence came from a human donor in a cohort sampled during active COVID-19. Sequenced material: peripheral blood. This rearrangement joins TRBV2 to TRBJ2-2; D possibly corresponds to TRBD1 (5 bases). In nucleotides, the CDR3 is TGTGCCAGCAGGGCGGTGGCAGGGTGGTTCACCGGGGAGCTGTTTTTT. This gives the protein CASRAVAGWFTGELFF.